These 4 T cell receptor beta chains were all obtained from the same sample, sequenced in a study of CXCR3-negative and CXCR3-positive naive CD8 T cells. UMI-labeled 5' RACE TRB cDNA libraries were prepared from the cells. TCRdb re-called the 5' RACE reads, yielding one record per CDR3 amino acid sequence without DNA. The sample has fewer than 55,000 distinct CDR3 sequences. The sample taken for sequencing was naive CXCR3- CD8+ T cells from blood. The subset denotes: CD45RO-CCR7+CD27+CD95- naive CD8+ T cells lacking CXCR3 (TNR3-). These receptors originate from a human donor in good health. Some clones in this sample may be carry-over from other donors' samples.

The V call is TRBV12-3 or TRBV12-4, the J call TRBJ1-6; TCRdb calls TRBD1, which cannot be checked without DNA. The CDR3 runs to 14 residues. CDR3 sequence: CASSLGAWNSPLHF.

This chain uses TRBV7-9 with TRBJ2-1; TCRdb's D call of TRBD1 is untestable without DNA. Germline CDR1 and CDR2: SEHNR and FQNEAQ (reference sequence). The CDR3 totals 12 residues. CDR3 residues: CASSLLGDEQFF.

The genes are TRBV7-3 and TRBJ1-1. This CDR3 contains 17 residues. CDR1 SGHTA and CDR2 FQGTGA come from the germline V gene. The CDR3 sequence is CASSFFPIQGRDTEAFF.

The chain links TRBV20-1 to TRBJ1-1; TCRdb outputs TRBD1, but without DNA this stays unchecked. This CDR3 spans 14 amino acids. The germline V gene has CDR1 DFQATT and CDR2 SNEGSKA (reference sequence). CDR3 amino acids: CSARDLGVKSEAFF.